This T cell receptor beta chain was profiled in a study of cytomegalovirus exposure and HLA in healthy donors. On this clone: The antigen is not known. The germline gene is not matched at one end of the junction; a read error may be the cause.

Study-level points and caveats: A few CMV-associated chains were confirmed in vitro to be specific for CMV antigens.

It was with 60 Vbeta and 13 Jbeta primers that the PCR ran. Method: immunoSEQ multiplex PCR; TCRdb's copy keeps in-frame clones and lacks some. The repertoire holds more than 100,000 clones, with approximately 71% as singletons. Germline loops: CDR1 SEHNR, CDR2 FQNEAQ (reference sequence). The length of the CDR3 is 13 residues. Sequenced material: PBMCs. V and J are TRBV7-9 and TRBJ1-2; TRBD1 is a possible D gene (5 bases). This TCR derives from a woman aged 60-75 years in good health and CMV-seronegative. This CDR3 reads CSSSPTDFYGYTF. CDR3 DNA: TGTTCCAGCAGCCCGACAGATTTCTATGGCTACACCTTC. The full variable domain, in which reference TRBV7-9 and TRBJ1-2 provide the parts outside the CDR3, is DTGVSQNPRHKITKRGQNVTFRCDPISEHNRLYWYRQTLGQGPEFLTYFQNEAQLEKSRLLSDRFSAERPKGSFSTLEIQRTEQGDSAMYLCSSSPTDFYGYTFGSGTRLTVV.